These 26 T cell receptor beta chains originate from one sample sequenced in a study of blood T cell repertoires in COVID-19. Generated by immunoSEQ multiplex PCR, the TCRdb table keeps only in-frame clones and is missing some. The data show roughly 340,000 clones, around 89% seen once. The specimen sequenced was PBMCs or T cells enriched from blood (not recorded which). These receptors all stem from a young man who had recovered from COVID-19.

The chain uses TRBV10-3 and TRBJ1-4; 7 positions agree with TRBD1. V lost 10 bases to trimming and J lost 7 bases; unmatched junction nucleotides: 9. The V gene's germline CDR1 is ENHRY and CDR2 SYGVKD. CDR3 length: 13 residues. In DNA form, the CDR3 reads TGTGCCACCGGGACAGCGGAGGGTGAAAAACTGTTTTTT. This gives the protein CATGTAEGEKLFF.

The V gene is TRBV7-9, the J gene TRBJ1-2; possibly TRBD1 for D (5 bases). Germline V gene data show CDR1 as SEHNR and CDR2 as FQNEAQ (reference sequence). The CDR3 runs to 14 residues. Trimming left V 5 bases short and J 5 bases short, with 15 bases between. The CDR3 loop reads CASSLSGAGYGYTF. CDR3 bases: TGTGCCAGCAGCCTGAGTGGGGCGGGATATGGCTACACCTTC.

This clone was recorded a few times. The chain is built from TRBV7-2 and TRBJ2-3, with 10 bases identical to TRBD2. This CDR3 region has 13 residues. Trimming cost V 10 bases and J 6 bases; bases outside gene matches: 7. Germline-derived CDR1 and CDR2 are SGHTA and FQGNSA. DNA for the CDR3: TGTGCCACCGGACTAGCGGAGAGGGATACGCAGTATTTT. This sequence encodes CATGLAERDTQYF. Filled out from reference TRBV7-2 and TRBJ2-3, the complete variable domain reads GAGVSQSPSNKVTEKGKDVELRCDPISGHTALYWYRQSLGQGLEFLIYFQGNSAPDKSGLPSDRFSAERTGGSVSTLTIQRTQQEDSAVYLCATGLAERDTQYFGPGTRLTVL.

This clone has only one observation. The chain joins TRBV9 to TRBJ2-2, with a possible D match to TRBD1 (5 bases). Germline lookup yields CDR1 SGDLS and CDR2 YYNGEE. Trimming shortened V by 0 bases and J by 0 bases, and 9 bases separated the two germline ends. The CDR3 is made up of 16 amino acids. The CDR3 bases are TGTGCCAGCAGCGTAGGTCCAGGGACGAACACCGGGGAGCTGTTTTTT. It is translated as CASSVGPGTNTGELFF. The entire variable domain, with the rest obtained from reference TRBV9 and TRBJ2-2, is as follows: DSGVTQTPKHLITATGQRVTLRCSPRSGDLSVYWYQQSLDQGLQFLIQYYNGEERAKGNILERFSAQQFPDLHSELNLSSLELGDSALYFCASSVGPGTNTGELFFGEGSRLTVL.

The V gene is TRBV5-1, the J gene TRBJ2-5, with D tentatively TRBD2 (6 bases). Germline V CDR1 and CDR2: SGHRS, YFSETQ. Trimming stripped 4 bases from V and 11 bases from J, with 21 bases between. The CDR3 is 14 amino acids. DNA of the CDR3: TGCGCCAGCAGCCCACTACCTGACCTAGCGTATCAGTACTTC. Translating it yields CASSPLPDLAYQYF.

This chain joins TRBV3-1 (or the pseudogene TRBV3-2) and TRBJ2-3; 8 nucleotides line up with TRBD2. Losses at the gene ends were 2 bases for V and 4 bases for J; bases not matched to a gene: 14. Germline CDR1 LGHDT, CDR2 YNNKEL (reference sequence). The CDR3 contains 18 residues. The CDR3 DNA follows: TGTGCCAGCAGCCAATTCGTCGGGTACGGGGGGGCACCAGATACGCAGTATTTT. Translation gives CASSQFVGYGGAPDTQYF.

The V call is TRBV14, the J call TRBJ2-1; D gene unclear. The CDR3 extends over 11 amino acids. V lost 1 base and J lost 15, with 10 bases in between. From germline, CDR1 is SGHDN and CDR2 FVKESK. Here the CDR3 reads CASSQVNFLFF. DNA for the CDR3: TGTGCCAGCAGCCAAGTTAACTTTTTGTTCTTC.

This clone was detected once. J is TRBJ1-4 and V is TRBV20-1, with D tentatively TRBD1 (5 bases). The CDR3 sequence is 10 residues long. V lost 6 bases and J lost 14, with 13 bases in between. Germline CDR1 DFQATT, CDR2 SNEGSKA (reference sequence). CDR3 loop: CSALDRALFF. The DNA for the CDR3 is TGCAGTGCCCTAGACAGAGCGCTGTTTTTT.

The genes are TRBV29-1 and TRBJ2-7; 14 bases align to TRBD2. V shed 0 bases and J 3 bases; nucleotides not matched to a gene: 4. CDR1 is SQVTM and CDR2 is ANQGSEA in the germline V gene. The CDR3 is made up of 16 amino acids. In DNA, the CDR3 is TGCAGCGTTGAAGACGGGACTAGCGGGAGTGACTACGAGCAGTACTTC. Translating gives CSVEDGTSGSDYEQYF.

This clone was counted once. This chain joins TRBV28 and TRBJ1-2; D uncertain. This CDR3 region has 13 residues. Trimming removed 6 bases at V and 5 bases at J, with 13 bases between. CDR1 MDHEN and CDR2 SYDVKM come from the germline V gene. The CDR3 nucleotides read TGTGCCAGCAGCTCTCTCCCAGGTTATGGCTACACCTTC. Translation gives CASSSLPGYGYTF.

V is TRBV24-1 and J is TRBJ2-3; the match to TRBD2 covers 10 bases. CDR1 and CDR2 from the germline V gene are KGHDR and SFDVKD. Losses at the gene ends were 7 bases for V and 1 base for J; bases not matched to a gene: 7. This CDR3 contains 16 residues. CDR3 nucleotides: TGTGCCACCAGGGGGCTAGCGGGGGCCTGCACAGATACGCAGTATTTT. This gives the protein CATRGLAGACTDTQYF.

The J gene is TRBJ1-6, the V gene TRBV27, with 10 bases fitting TRBD1. The CDR3 consists of 16 residues. V shed 0 bases and J 7 bases; nucleotides not matched to a gene: 3. CDR1 is MNHEY and CDR2 is SMNVEV in the germline V gene (reference sequence). CDR3 DNA sequence: TGTGCCAGCAGTTTATCGGTGGGACAGGGGAATTCACCCCTCCACTTT. Its protein product is CASSLSVGQGNSPLHF.

The CDR3 region has the DNA TGTGCCAGTAGGACAGGCGGAGCTAATGAAAAACTGTTTTTT. It encodes CASRTGGANEKLFF. The chain combines TRBV19 with TRBJ1-4; a possible D gene is TRBD1 (6 bases). Germline-derived CDR1 and CDR2 are LNHDA and SQIVND (reference sequence). V lost 6 bases and J lost 3, with 11 bases in between. The CDR3 length is 14 residues.

The rearrangement uses TRBV24-1 and TRBJ2-1; 11 nucleotides match TRBD2. The V segment lost 5 bases and the J segment 9 bases; nucleotides outside the gene matches: 2. The CDR3 spans 13 residues. Per the germline V gene, CDR1 is KGHDR and CDR2 is SFDVKD. CDR3 DNA sequence: TGTGCCACCAGTGTAGGGACTAGCGGTGAGCAGTTCTTC. This translates into CATSVGTSGEQFF.

The chain recombines TRBV3-1 (or the pseudogene TRBV3-2) with TRBJ2-7; 8 nucleotides agree with TRBD2. The CDR3 is 14 residues long. The V gene end was trimmed by 4 bases and the J gene end by 4 bases; junction bases not matched to a gene: 6. CDR1 is LGHDT, CDR2 YNNKEL, per germline (reference sequence). The CDR3 sequence is CASSLFGGGYEQYF. As DNA, the CDR3 is TGTGCCAGCAGCCTATTTGGCGGGGGGTACGAGCAGTACTTC.

This clone turned up a few times. This rearrangement joins TRBV9 to TRBJ1-2; D possibly corresponds to TRBD1 (6 bases). The CDR3 consists of 16 residues. The V and J ends lost 3 bases and 8 bases respectively, with 23 bases between them. Looked up from germline, CDR1 is SGDLS and CDR2 is YYNGEE. CDR3 protein: CASSALYWTDARGYTF. CDR3 bases: TGTGCCAGCAGCGCTCTATATTGGACAGACGCGAGGGGCTACACCTTC.

The chain joins TRBV12-3 or TRBV12-4 to TRBJ2-5; no clear D gene. V was cut by 2 bases and J by 7 bases, with 8 bases left in between. The CDR3 is made up of 12 amino acids. CDR3 sequence reads: CASSLSRGTQYF. CDR3 in DNA: TGTGCCAGCAGTTTATCCCGCGGGACCCAGTACTTC.

This chain links TRBV5-8 with TRBJ2-5; 8 bases are shared with TRBD1. V dropped 5 bases and J dropped 3; count of bases not matched to a gene: 6. Germline V gene data show CDR1 as SGHTS and CDR2 as YDEGEE. The CDR3 has 14 amino acids. CDR3 sequence (DNA): TGTGCCAGCAGTCTCGGACAGGGAAAAGAGACCCAGTACTTC. Translated: CASSLGQGKETQYF.

This clone was seen once. The V call is TRBV9, the J call TRBJ2-1, with TRBD2 matching 10 bases. Germline values: CDR1 SGDLS, CDR2 YYNGEE. This CDR3 region has 16 residues. V dropped 4 bases and J dropped 3; count of bases not matched to a gene: 7. The CDR3 loop reads CASSTGLAEIYNEQFF. DNA of the CDR3: TGTGCCAGCAGCACCGGACTAGCGGAGATCTACAATGAGCAGTTCTTC. Combining the CDR3 with reference TRBV9 and TRBJ2-1 gives the whole variable domain DSGVTQTPKHLITATGQRVTLRCSPRSGDLSVYWYQQSLDQGLQFLIQYYNGEERAKGNILERFSAQQFPDLHSELNLSSLELGDSALYFCASSTGLAEIYNEQFFGPGTRLTVL.

The rearrangement uses TRBV5-5 and TRBJ1-1; a possible D gene is TRBD1 (6 bases). This CDR3 contains 15 residues. Trimming shortened V by 1 base and J by 3 bases, and 13 bases separated the two germline ends. CDR1 is SGHKS and CDR2 is YYEKEE in the germline V gene (reference sequence). CDR3 DNA sequence: TGTGCCAGCAGCTTGTCACAGGGATATTACACTGAAGCTTTCTTT. Amino acid sequence: CASSLSQGYYTEAFF.

CDR3 DNA: TGTGCCAGCAGCTTAGCAGGACTAGCTGGCACCGGGGAGCTGTTTTTT. This gives the protein CASSLAGLAGTGELFF. The V gene is TRBV7-8, the J gene TRBJ2-2; 8 nucleotides line up with TRBD2. The CDR3 is 16 amino acids. Germline lookup yields CDR1 SGHVS and CDR2 FQNEAQ. V dropped 0 bases and J dropped 4; count of bases not matched to a gene: 4.

V and J are TRBV7-9 and TRBJ1-1; D gene ambiguous. V lost 11 bases and J 0 bases, leaving 7 bases between the germline ends. Looked up from germline, CDR1 is SEHNR and CDR2 is FQNEAQ (reference sequence). CDR3 length: 11 residues. The CDR3 here is CAYRVNTEAFF. The CDR3 nucleotides read TGTGCCTATCGGGTGAACACTGAAGCTTTCTTT.

The sample holds a few counts of this clone. CDR3 nucleotides: TGTGCCAGCCTACCTCGATTGCAGGGGGTTGAAGCTTTCTTT. Encoded protein: CASLPRLQGVEAFF. The chain has TRBV2 and TRBJ1-1; 7 bases are shared with TRBD1. Germline CDR1 is SNHLY and CDR2 is FYNNEI. J gave up 7 bases and V 8 bases, and 13 bases lay outside the gene matches. This CDR3 has 14 amino acids.

The chain couples TRBV9 to TRBJ2-6; 9 nucleotides align to TRBD1. CDR1 SGDLS and CDR2 YYNGEE come from the germline V gene. The CDR3 spans 15 residues. V shed 0 bases and J 11 bases; nucleotides not matched to a gene: 6. CDR3 nucleotides: TGTGCCAGCAGCGTAGATCCGGGACAGGGAGACGTCCTGACTTTC. This codes for CASSVDPGQGDVLTF.

The V and J genes are TRBV12-3 or TRBV12-4 and TRBJ1-6, with a possible D match to TRBD1 (6 bases). CDR3 length: 13 residues. Trimming removed 6 bases from V and 8 bases from J, with 11 bases in between. The CDR3 nucleotides read TGTGCCAGCAGCCCAGGGGAACATTCACCCCTCCACTTT. Translation: CASSPGEHSPLHF.

CDR3 nucleotide sequence: TGTGCCAGCACCTCGGAGTGTCTCAGAGGGCCCCTCCACTTT. It specifies CASTSECLRGPLHF. The chain carries TRBV12-1 and TRBJ1-6. TRBV12-1 is a pseudogene locus. There are 14 residues in the CDR3.